These 20 T cell receptor beta chains originate from one sample sequenced in a study of beta chain features in type 1 diabetes. The authors reverse transcribed all of the isolated RNA, so sequencing captured expressed TCRB transcripts. The method was immunoSEQ multiplex PCR; TCRdb's version includes in-frame clones alone and lacks a portion of them. The profile shows hundreds of thousands of clones, approximately 10% of them singletons. Study conclusions and caveats: Moderate yet significant TCRB CDR3 shortening was seen in Type 1 diabetes patients in all four CD4+ subsets.

These receptors' targets are unknown. Input material: naive CD4+ T cells from blood. Receptors originate from a man aged 30 to 39 with type 1 diabetes.

In this sample, this clone turned up a few times. CDR3 sequence (DNA): TGTGCCAGCAGCGTTACCCGACAGGGGGCTAGGGACACTGAAGCTTTCTTT. Translated: CASSVTRQGARDTEAFF. The chain links TRBV7-8 to TRBJ1-1; 10 bases match TRBD1. CDR1 and CDR2 (germline): SGHVS, FQNEAQ. This CDR3 is built from 17 residues. J was trimmed by 3 bases and V by 5 bases; bases with no gene match: 12.

This clone was seen a few times. The CDR3, as DNA: TGTGCCAGCAGTTACTCTCCGACAGGGCCCGCCGGGGAGCTGTTTTTT. It is translated as CASSYSPTGPAGELFF. The chain couples TRBV6-5 to TRBJ2-2; TRBD1 agrees at 7 bases. Per the germline V gene, CDR1 is MNHEY and CDR2 is SVGAGI. The junction had 7 bases not matched to a gene; V was cut back by 0 bases and J by 6 bases. The CDR3 has 16 residues.

The chain recombines TRBV2 with TRBJ2-3, with a tentative D call TRBD2 (6 bases). Per the germline V gene, CDR1 is SNHLY and CDR2 is FYNNEI. Trimming took off 5 bases at V and 7 bases at J, with 10 bases between the two ends. This CDR3 has 12 residues. The CDR3 reads CASSLGGNTQYF. Written as DNA, the CDR3 is TGTGCCAGCAGTCTCGGGGGAAATACGCAGTATTTT. Supplemented by reference TRBV2 and TRBJ2-3, the full variable domain reads EPEVTQTPSHQVTQMGQEVILRCVPISNHLYFYWYRQILGQKVEFLVSFYNNEISEKSEIFDDQFSVERPDGSNFTLKIRSTKLEDSAMYFCASSLGGNTQYFGPGTRLTVL.

The chain recombines TRBV7-9 with TRBJ2-5; 8 bases line up with TRBD2. From germline, CDR1 is SEHNR and CDR2 FQNEAQ (reference sequence). V trimming: 5 bases; J trimming: 5 bases; junction bases outside the gene matches: 16. The CDR3 contains 17 residues. CDR3: CASSRRGGPSWGETQYF. The CDR3 nucleotides read TGTGCCAGCAGCCGTCGCGGGGGGCCCTCGTGGGGGGAGACCCAGTACTTC. Full variable domain (missing parts from reference TRBV7-9 and TRBJ2-5): DTGVSQNPRHKITKRGQNVTFRCDPISEHNRLYWYRQTLGQGPEFLTYFQNEAQLEKSRLLSDRFSAERPKGSFSTLEIQRTEQGDSAMYLCASSRRGGPSWGETQYFGPGTRLLVL.

This clone occurred a few times. This chain connects TRBV30 to TRBJ1-2; no reliable D call. From germline, CDR1 is GTSNPN and CDR2 SVGIG (reference sequence). The CDR3 runs to 15 residues. Trimming took 0 bases from V and 1 from J, leaving 12 bases between them. DNA for the CDR3: TGTGCCTGGAGTGTACGGGAGGGTCTTAACTATGGCTACACCTTC. It specifies CAWSVREGLNYGYTF. The variable domain in full, with the rest retrieved from reference TRBV30 and TRBJ1-2, is SQTIHQWPATLVQPVGSPLSLECTVEGTSNPNLYWYRQAAGRGLQLLFYSVGIGQISSEVPQNLSASRPQDRQFILSSKKLLLSDSGFYLCAWSVREGLNYGYTFGSGTRLTVV.

This clone was picked up a small number of times. The V and J genes are TRBV10-3 and TRBJ2-3; TRBD2 matches at 7 bases. CDR3 length: 14 amino acids. Germline CDR1 reads ENHRY; CDR2 reads SYGVKD. With 3 bases clipped from V and 11 bases from J, the junction kept 11 bases outside the gene matches. For the CDR3, the DNA is TGTGCCATCAGTGATAGTTCCGCGGGGGAGAGGCAGTATTTT. It codes for CAISDSSAGERQYF.

This clone was detected only a few times. This chain connects TRBV11-2 to TRBJ2-7, with unresolved D. Trimming pared 5 bases from V and 0 bases from J, leaving 5 bases between. There are 12 residues in the CDR3. In germline, CDR1 is SGHAT, CDR2 FQNNGV. Written as DNA, the CDR3 is TGTGCCAGCAGCATGAGCTCCTACGAGCAGTACTTC. It codes for CASSMSSYEQYF. The complete variable domain, with remaining parts taken from reference TRBV11-2 and TRBJ2-7, reads EAGVAQSPRYKIIEKRQSVAFWCNPISGHATLYWYQQILGQGPKLLIQFQNNGVVDDSQLPKDRFSAERLKGVDSTLKIQPAKLEDSAVYLCASSMSSYEQYFGPGTRLTVT.

This clone turned up a few times. This chain connects TRBV20-1 to TRBJ1-3; D unresolved. Trimming took 5 bases from V and 0 from J, leaving 2 bases between them. Germline lookup yields CDR1 DFQATT and CDR2 SNEGSKA (reference sequence). This CDR3 has 11 amino acids. CDR3 sequence reads: CSALSGNTIYF. In DNA, the CDR3 is TGCAGTGCTCTCTCTGGAAACACCATATATTTT.

This clone was detected a few times. The genes are TRBV2 and TRBJ2-7; TRBD2 might be the D (7 bases). Germline V gene data show CDR1 as SNHLY and CDR2 as FYNNEI. The V end was cut by 3 bases, the J end by 5 bases, with 17 bases between. The CDR3 is 15 residues long. CDR3 in amino acids: CASSDDGGPDHEQYF. CDR3 DNA sequence: TGTGCCAGCAGTGACGACGGGGGGCCAGACCACGAGCAGTACTTC.

This chain uses TRBV9 with TRBJ1-5, with 9 positions matching TRBD1. CDR3 length equals 20 residues. The germline V gene encodes CDR1 SGDLS and CDR2 YYNGEE. With V trimmed by 4 bases and J by 2 bases, 19 bases remained unmatched. The CDR3 loop reads CASSLQSGGQGKVRNQPQHF. The DNA for the CDR3 is TGTGCCAGCAGCCTTCAAAGCGGAGGACAGGGGAAGGTTCGCAATCAGCCCCAGCATTTT.

This clone was observed a few times. This rearrangement joins TRBV7-2 to TRBJ2-7; tentative D call: TRBD1 (6 bases). The V end lost 5 bases, the J end lost 5 bases, and 10 bases lay between the germline ends. Germline-derived CDR1 and CDR2 are SGHTA and FQGNSA. This CDR3 contains 12 residues. CDR3 amino acids: CASSKNRDEQYF. In DNA, the CDR3 is TGTGCCAGCAGCAAAAACAGGGACGAGCAGTACTTC. The variable domain in full, with the rest retrieved from reference TRBV7-2 and TRBJ2-7, is GAGVSQSPSNKVTEKGKDVELRCDPISGHTALYWYRQSLGQGLEFLIYFQGNSAPDKSGLPSDRFSAERTGGSVSTLTIQRTQQEDSAVYLCASSKNRDEQYFGPGTRLTVT.

The chain employs TRBV28 and TRBJ1-6, with TRBD1 identical over 7 bases. The CDR3 sequence is 15 residues long. J gave up 11 bases and V 6 bases, and 13 bases lay outside the gene matches. Germline V gene sequence: CDR1 MDHEN, CDR2 SYDVKM. The CDR3: CASRIRQGVVTPLHF. CDR3 coding DNA: TGTGCCAGCAGGATTAGACAGGGCGTGGTGACACCCCTCCACTTT.

V usage is TRBV7-9 and J usage is TRBJ2-5; possibly TRBD2 for D (6 bases). V lost 1 base and J lost 5, with 11 bases in between. Germline lookup yields CDR1 SEHNR and CDR2 FQNEAQ (reference sequence). This CDR3 spans 14 amino acids. CDR3 protein: CASSLGGTVETQYF. The CDR3 DNA is TGTGCCAGCAGCTTAGGCGGGACCGTCGAGACCCAGTACTTC.

This clone was detected only a few times. V and J are TRBV30 and TRBJ2-6; 7 bases line up with TRBD1. The germline gives CDR1 GTSNPN, CDR2 SVGIG (reference sequence). The V segment lost 5 bases and the J segment 2 bases; nucleotides outside the gene matches: 9. The length of the CDR3 is 16 residues. Here the CDR3 reads CAWSRDRSPGANVLTF. CDR3 coding DNA: TGTGCCTGGTCCCGGGACAGAAGTCCTGGGGCCAACGTCCTGACTTTC.

The V gene is TRBV19, the J gene TRBJ2-3; D is unresolved. Germline V gene sequence: CDR1 LNHDA, CDR2 SQIVND (reference sequence). V was clipped by 7 bases and J by 2 bases, with 16 bases between them. The CDR3 covers 15 residues. The CDR3 sequence is CASTDSFFNTDTQYF. The CDR3 region has the DNA TGTGCCAGTACAGATTCCTTTTTTAACACAGATACGCAGTATTTT.

V gene TRBV7-3 combines with J gene TRBJ1-1, with 7 nucleotides matching TRBD1. The length of the CDR3 is 14 residues. Germline CDR1 and CDR2: SGHTA and FQGTGA. Trimming took 5 bases from V and 3 from J; bases not matched to a gene: 6. The chain's CDR3 is CASSVGGTDTEAFF. DNA of the CDR3: TGTGCCAGCAGCGTCGGTGGGACAGACACTGAAGCTTTCTTT.

The sample holds a few counts of this clone. The genes are TRBV4-3 and TRBJ2-1; TRBD1 is a possible D gene (6 bases). The V gene lost 5 bases and the J gene lost 0 bases, with 14 bases spanning the gap. This CDR3 has 16 residues. Germline CDR1 is LGHNA and CDR2 is YSLEER. CDR3 coding DNA: TGCGCCAGCAGCTACGGACAGCTTAGCTCCTACAATGAGCAGTTCTTC. Its translation: CASSYGQLSSYNEQFF.

The chain combines TRBV6-5 with TRBJ2-7; tentatively, D is TRBD1 (5 bases). V lost 8 bases and J lost 9, with 14 bases in between. Germline-derived CDR1 and CDR2 are MNHEY and SVGAGI. The CDR3 consists of 11 residues. The CDR3 region has the DNA TGTGCCAGCGTGTACAGGACAACGCAGTACTTC. Amino acids: CASVYRTTQYF.

This rearrangement joins TRBV2 to TRBJ2-1, with a weak D call TRBD2 (5 bases). This CDR3 contains 13 residues. CDR1 is SNHLY and CDR2 is FYNNEI in the germline V gene. The V end lost 5 bases, the J end lost 9 bases, and 14 bases lay between the germline ends. The CDR3 DNA sequence: TGTGCCAGCAGTAGATCACTAGTTCCTGAGCAGTTCTTC. Protein product: CASSRSLVPEQFF.

This clone was observed a handful of times. The genes are TRBV7-9 and TRBJ2-5; maybe TRBD1 (6 bases). V shed 5 bases and J shed 1 base, with 17 bases lying between them. The CDR3 loop spans 16 amino acids. Germline CDR1 SEHNR, CDR2 FQNEAQ (reference sequence). Here the CDR3 reads CASSALGRQAQETQYF. DNA for the CDR3: TGTGCCAGCAGCGCCCTTGGCAGACAGGCCCAAGAGACCCAGTACTTC.